This TCR beta chain was obtained from a study of T cell repertoires in cytomegalovirus infection. This CDR3 has 14 residues. TCRdb independently ran MiXCR on the reads; one entry per CDR3 protein. The sample shows 450,000 to 650,000 distinct CDR3 sequences, approximately 40% of them seen only once. This clonotype has a count of ten or more. The antigen remains undetermined. A junction end diverges from the germline sequence, so it may reflect a read error. The receptor was derived from a human donor in good health (CMV status not recorded). Some clones in this sample may be carry-over from other donors' samples. Sequencing was performed on cultured PBMCs, taken from culture after CMV antigen stimulation. The chain combines TRBV12-3 or TRBV12-4 with TRBJ2-3, with TRBD2 identical over 8 bases. The CDR3 spells CASSLVGGADTQYF. CDR3 nucleotides: TGTGCCAGCAGCTTAGTCGGGGGGGCAGATACGCAGTATTTT.